This TCR beta chain was captured by sequencing in a study of blood T cell repertoires in COVID-19. About the study: Sites in the United States, Italy and Spain provided acute and convalescent COVID-19 samples. The cDNA or gDNA used as material had been derived from T cells, B-cell-depleted T cells, or PBMCs.

This clone was found once. Original processing methods: From reference gene primer amplification, estimates of nucleated cell counts were derived. TCRdb keeps only in-frame clones here, not all; method: immunoSEQ multiplex PCR. The V and J calls and the clone size are those of that table, but D and trimming were determined from the DNA. Altogether about 240,000 clones are present, about four fifths being singletons, with the ten largest covering roughly 10%. This TCR came from a woman aged 80 or over with acute or convalescent COVID-19. The sample consisted of peripheral blood.

In DNA, the CDR3 is TGCGCCAGCAGCCAGGTGGACAGGGAAGGGACCCAGTACTTC. Protein sequence: CASSQVDREGTQYF. This chain joins TRBV4-1 and TRBJ2-5; 8 bases are a match to TRBD1. The CDR3 sequence is 14 residues long. From germline, CDR1 is MGHRA and CDR2 YSYEKL. V was pared by 3 bases and J by 7 bases, with 7 bases of the junction left unmatched.